The sequence of this T cell receptor (beta chain) was determined in a study of T cells after yellow fever vaccination. Study-level information: SMART-Seq v4 Ultra Low Input prepared libraries from low-cell fractions.

The germline CDR1 and CDR2 sequences are SQVTM and ANQGSEA. V lost 0 bases to trimming and J lost 5 bases; unmatched junction nucleotides: 5. This CDR3 contains 14 residues. Findings and limits, study-wide: High-abundance clonotypes from the bulk population could contaminate FACS-sorted repertoires. Re-detected after boosting: most primary clones, around 97% of CD4 and 75% to 90% of CD8.

This clonotype was counted a few times. Universal primer sites and UMIs were introduced during 5'RACE template-switching synthesis of TCR cDNA. MiXCR, run by TCRdb on the 5' RACE reads, gives a single entry per CDR3 protein. The data show 80,000 to 100,000 distinct CDR3 sequences, approximately 8.4% seen once. The sequence derives from a man aged 18 to 30 who received the YFV17D yellow fever vaccine. V usage is TRBV29-1 and J usage is TRBJ1-1, with 8 positions matching TRBD1. The starting material was CD8+ T cells not binding an NS4B(214-222) dextramer, sorted from PBMCs, obtained roughly 14 days after the first yellow fever vaccination. CDR3: CSVEDITGGTEAFF. CDR3 DNA: TGCAGCGTTGAAGATATTACAGGGGGAACTGAAGCTTTCTTT.